One T cell receptor beta chain is described in this entry. No antigen is known for it. A much larger clone lies a single base off, so this may be a read error. This sample also contains other DNA sequences that code for the same CDR3. Looked up from germline, CDR1 is SGHTA and CDR2 is FQGTGA. This CDR3 comprises 18 residues. As for time point: cycle 4 day 1 (C4D1), after around six weeks of nivolumab. Each and every patient relapsed after autologous stem cell transplantation, and patients got differing brentuximab vedotin exposure. These data originate in a study of PD-1 blockade in classical Hodgkin lymphoma. Study overall: Patients were dosed intravenously with nivolumab at 3 mg/kg every 2 weeks.

TCRdb keeps only in-frame clones here, not all; method: immunoSEQ multiplex PCR. The table lists about 52,000 clones, approximately 86% of them singletons. Study-wide results and limits: It was CD4+ TCR diversity, not CD8+, that rose significantly by C4D1. Complete responders showed a baseline diversity that resembled the diversity of newly diagnosed patients. Excluded were patients who started nivolumab under 1 year after ASCT, a group that had lower diversity.

This specimen was peripheral blood mononuclear cells (PBMCs), taken before the fourth cycle of nivolumab. The rearrangement uses TRBV7-3 and TRBJ2-1; the D gene is possibly TRBD2 (6 bases). The receptor's source is a human donor with classical Hodgkin lymphoma. The CDR3 region has the DNA TGTGCCAGTAGCTTAACGTCCTGGGGGGACCCCCTCTACAATGAGCAGTTCTTC. The encoded protein is CASSLTSWGDPLYNEQFF. The variable domain in full, with the rest retrieved from reference TRBV7-3 and TRBJ2-1, is GAGVSQTPSNKVTEKGKYVELRCDPISGHTALYWYRQSLGQGPEFLIYFQGTGAADDSGLPNDRFFAVRPEGSVSTLKIQRTERGDSAVYLCASSLTSWGDPLYNEQFFGPGTRLTVL.